The 12 T cell receptor beta chains below come from one sample, sequenced in a study of naive and memory T cell subsets. The beta constant-region primer was an equimolar mix of two oligonucleotides covering TRBC1 and TRBC2. Four rounds of PCR amplified the ligated cDNA using nested alpha and beta constant-region primers plus SP2. TCRdb analysed the UMI-ligation and nested PCR reads with MiXCR anew, one entry per CDR3 protein. The top ten hold around 2.8% of the sample, which has 85,000 to 130,000 distinct CDR3 sequences, around 13% seen once. Study-level points and caveats: Especially in CD8 cells, naive repertoires contained a few larger clonotypes, possibly CD45RA-re-expressing memory cells.

The antigens for these receptors are not known. Input material: naive CD8+ T cells from blood. Receptors originate from a human donor in good health.

This sequence joins TRBV7-9 and TRBJ1-1; 7 bases map to TRBD1. The V segment lost 5 bases and the J segment 1 base; nucleotides outside the gene matches: 13. This CDR3 region has 17 residues. Germline V gene lookup returns CDR1 SEHNR and CDR2 FQNEAQ (reference sequence). CDR3 region: CASSTRDNRGRNTEAFF. The CDR3, as DNA: TGTGCCAGCAGCACCCGGGACAACAGGGGCAGGAACACTGAAGCTTTCTTT.

There are a few counts of this clonotype. This rearrangement joins TRBV7-9 to TRBJ2-1; unclear D gene. The CDR3 loop spans 16 amino acids. Trimming took 5 bases from V and 6 from J, leaving 20 bases between them. From germline, CDR1 is SEHNR and CDR2 FQNEAQ (reference sequence). CDR3 sequence: CASSLTDPQPVNEQFF. CDR3 sequence (DNA): TGTGCCAGCAGCCTCACGGACCCCCAACCTGTCAATGAGCAGTTCTTC.

This clonotype was seen a handful of times. The chain has TRBV27 and TRBJ2-3; D is unclear. CDR1 is MNHEY and CDR2 is SMNVEV in the germline V gene (reference sequence). This CDR3 has 14 residues. Trimming removed 5 bases at V and 8 bases at J, with 17 bases between. The DNA of the CDR3 is TGTGCCAGCAGTCTCCCCCATTTCGATGGTACGCAGTATTTT. It is translated as CASSLPHFDGTQYF.

This chain uses TRBV6-5 with TRBJ1-1; no clear D. Trimming stripped 7 bases from V and 6 bases from J, with 12 bases between. Germline V lookup: CDR1 MNHEY, CDR2 SVGAGI. The CDR3 spans 12 residues. The CDR3 here is CASNTEGAEAFF. CDR3 DNA: TGTGCCAGCAATACGGAGGGAGCTGAAGCTTTCTTT.

The V and J genes are TRBV4-2 and TRBJ2-3; no reliable D call. Deletions cut 0 bases from V and 6 bases from J, with 7 bases between. CDR1 and CDR2 from the germline V gene are LGHNA and YNFKEQ. The CDR3 is 13 residues long. CDR3 residues: CASSQETRDTQYF. The CDR3 bases are TGTGCCAGCAGCCAAGAGACTCGGGATACGCAGTATTTT.

Only a few counts were recorded for this clonotype. The chain is built from TRBV7-3 and TRBJ2-1; 13 nucleotides agree with TRBD2. The CDR3 consists of 18 residues. Losses at the gene ends were 5 bases for V and 5 bases for J; bases not matched to a gene: 12. Germline CDR1 SGHTA, CDR2 FQGTGA. DNA for the CDR3: TGTGCCAGCAGCCAGAGGGGGGCCGGACTAGCGGGAGACAATGAGCAGTTCTTC. Residues: CASSQRGAGLAGDNEQFF.

This clonotype was counted many times. This chain links TRBV19 with TRBJ1-5; D may be TRBD1 (6 bases). The ends were cut back, 3 bases at V and 0 bases at J, with 21 bases in the middle. Germline V gives CDR1 LNHDA, CDR2 SQIVND (reference sequence). The CDR3 sequence is 19 residues long. Here the CDR3 DNA reads TGTGCCAGTAGTATGGCATCCGCAGGGGATCGTCGTAGCAATCAGCCCCAGCATTTT. It is translated as CASSMASAGDRRSNQPQHF.

The gene calls are TRBV12-3 or TRBV12-4 and TRBJ2-1, with D unclear. This CDR3 has 10 amino acids. With 5 bases removed from V and 8 bases from J, the gap between germline ends came to 4 bases. CDR3 loop: CASSADEQFF. The CDR3 region has the DNA TGTGCCAGCAGTGCGGATGAGCAGTTCTTC.

This clonotype was observed a few times. The chain recombines TRBV5-1 with TRBJ1-1; a weak D match, TRBD1 (6 bases). From germline, CDR1 is SGHRS and CDR2 YFSETQ. CDR3 length equals 15 residues. The V end was cut by 0 bases, the J end by 0 bases, with 9 bases between. CDR3 protein: CASSLDRDLNTEAFF. The CDR3 DNA reads TGCGCCAGCAGCTTGGACAGGGACCTGAACACTGAAGCTTTCTTT.

This clonotype has more than one count but fewer than ten. The chain uses TRBV12-3 or TRBV12-4 and TRBJ2-3; 10 nucleotides align to TRBD2. With V trimmed by 4 bases and J by 0 bases, 1 base remained unmatched. The CDR3 extends over 15 amino acids. The CDR3 bases are TGTGCCAGCAGTTCGACTAGCGGGAGCACAGATACGCAGTATTTT. It yields the protein CASSSTSGSTDTQYF.

This clonotype occurred many times. V usage is TRBV5-6 and J usage is TRBJ2-1; 10 bases fit TRBD1. V lost 9 bases, J lost 10 bases, and 7 bases stayed unmatched. Germline V gene lookup returns CDR1 SGHDT and CDR2 YYEEEE. The length of the CDR3 is 12 residues. The CDR3: CATGQGGGEQFF. Here the CDR3 DNA reads TGTGCCACCGGACAGGGGGGTGGCGAGCAGTTCTTC.

This clonotype was detected a few times. The chain recombines TRBV7-9 with TRBJ1-3; D remains ambiguous. This CDR3 is built from 15 residues. V gave up 2 bases and J gave up 0 bases, with 8 bases separating them. CDR1 and CDR2 (germline): SEHNR, FQNEAQ (reference sequence). CDR3 sequence: CASSLMVSSGNTIYF. For the CDR3, the DNA is TGTGCCAGCAGCTTAATGGTCAGCTCTGGAAACACCATATATTTT.